Presented here are 10 T cell receptor beta chains from one specimen sequenced in a study of neoadjuvant anti-PD-1 for oral cavity cancer (dated by TCRdb to the early 2020s). The meaning of the sample's time point label: after neoadjuvant nivolumab, at surgical resection. Library method: the immunoSEQ multiplex PCR assay. Here the immuneACCESS table is served through TCRdb, limited to in-frame sequences with V and J called. Missing clones are a known gap in these copies; in checked studies unresolved V genes cover under half, and the rest lacks a known reason. The sample table shows about 23,000 clones, and under 45% are seen once. 30% to 50% of the sample rests with the top ten. This specimen was tumor tissue, taken after nivolumab (anti-PD-1) treatment. The receptor set was obtained from a person aged 35-79 years with oral cavity squamous cell carcinoma.

The V gene is TRBV11-2, the J gene TRBJ1-5; D might be TRBD1 (6 bases). There are 14 residues in the CDR3. Trimming took off 5 bases at V and 3 bases at J, with 11 bases between the two ends. Looked up from germline, CDR1 is SGHAT and CDR2 is FQNNGV. The CDR3 bases are TGTGCCAGCAGCCCCACAGGGAACAATCAGCCCCAGCATTTT. Residues: CASSPTGNNQPQHF. Full variable domain (missing parts from reference TRBV11-2 and TRBJ1-5): EAGVAQSPRYKIIEKRQSVAFWCNPISGHATLYWYQQILGQGPKLLIQFQNNGVVDDSQLPKDRFSAERLKGVDSTLKIQPAKLEDSAVYLCASSPTGNNQPQHFGDGTRLSIL.

This chain uses TRBV6-1 with TRBJ1-1, with D maybe TRBD1 (6 bases). The CDR3 runs to 13 residues. The germline V gene has CDR1 MNHNS and CDR2 SASEGT. Deletions cut 7 bases from V and 1 base from J, with 10 bases between. In nucleotides, the CDR3 is TGTGCCAGCACGTCCAGGGGGAACACTGAAGCTTTCTTT. Translating it yields CASTSRGNTEAFF.

V is TRBV7-9 and J is TRBJ2-1, with 9 positions matching TRBD1. This CDR3 has 17 amino acids. The J segment lost 2 bases and the V segment lost 3 bases, leaving 8 bases of the junction unmatched. Germline V CDR1 and CDR2: SEHNR, FQNEAQ (reference sequence). CDR3 protein: CASSFPGDRVTYNEQFF. DNA for the CDR3: TGTGCCAGCAGCTTCCCGGGGGACAGGGTAACCTACAATGAGCAGTTCTTC. The full variable domain, in which reference TRBV7-9 and TRBJ2-1 provide the parts outside the CDR3, is DTGVSQNPRHKITKRGQNVTFRCDPISEHNRLYWYRQTLGQGPEFLTYFQNEAQLEKSRLLSDRFSAERPKGSFSTLEIQRTEQGDSAMYLCASSFPGDRVTYNEQFFGPGTRLTVL.

The chain joins TRBV10-2 to TRBJ1-1; D is unresolved. V was cut by 4 bases and J by 0 bases, with 9 bases left in between. The germline V gene encodes CDR1 WSHSY and CDR2 SAAADI. This CDR3 comprises 14 residues. This chain's CDR3 is CASSGAALNTEAFF. CDR3 bases: TGCGCCAGCAGTGGGGCAGCCTTGAACACTGAAGCTTTCTTT.

The chain uses TRBV10-3 and TRBJ1-2; D is undetermined. The germline V and J ends were trimmed by 4 bases and 6 bases, with 12 bases remaining between them. Germline V gives CDR1 ENHRY, CDR2 SYGVKD. The CDR3 totals 13 residues. DNA for the CDR3: TGTGCCATCAGTGTAGAAGGGTTGGATGGCTACACCTTC. Protein product: CAISVEGLDGYTF.

The rearrangement uses TRBV30 and TRBJ2-7, with D perhaps matching TRBD1 (7 bases). The CDR3 runs 14 residues. Trimming left V 4 bases short and J 3 bases short, with 16 bases between. Germline loops: CDR1 GTSNPN, CDR2 SVGIG (reference sequence). For the CDR3, the DNA is TGTGCCTGGAAAACGACAGGGAGGAACTACGAGCAGTACTTC. Translation gives CAWKTTGRNYEQYF.

This chain uses TRBV7-9 with TRBJ2-7; D remains ambiguous. V lost 2 bases, J lost 4 bases, and 9 bases lay in between. This CDR3 comprises 13 residues. Germline V gene sequence: CDR1 SEHNR, CDR2 FQNEAQ (reference sequence). The CDR3 reads CASSLFETYEQYF. The CDR3 DNA sequence: TGTGCCAGCAGCTTATTTGAGACTTACGAGCAGTACTTC.

The rearrangement uses TRBV4-3 and TRBJ2-1, with a weak D call TRBD1 (6 bases). The germline V and J ends were trimmed by 0 bases and 8 bases, with 17 bases remaining between them. Germline V gene lookup returns CDR1 LGHNA and CDR2 YSLEER. CDR3 length: 16 residues. The CDR3: CASSQETGNGGHEQFF. DNA for the CDR3: TGCGCCAGCAGCCAAGAAACAGGGAATGGTGGACATGAGCAGTTCTTC.

The V and J genes are TRBV28 and TRBJ2-7; perhaps TRBD2 as D (6 bases). The V gene's germline CDR1 is MDHEN and CDR2 SYDVKM. V lost 4 bases and J lost 3, with 13 bases in between. The CDR3 loop spans 14 amino acids. The CDR3 protein is CASSSAQGLYEQYF. The CDR3 DNA reads as TGTGCCAGCAGTTCAGCCCAGGGACTCTACGAGCAGTACTTC.

The gene calls are TRBV18 and TRBJ1-2; no definite D call. This CDR3 is built from 15 residues. The ends were cut back, 2 bases at V and 3 bases at J, with 13 bases in the middle. Germline loops: CDR1 KGHSH, CDR2 LQKENI. As DNA, the CDR3 is TGTGCCAGCTCACCATTTCAGGACTATTACTATGGCTACACCTTC. Its protein is CASSPFQDYYYGYTF. The full variable domain, its missing parts supplied by reference TRBV18 and TRBJ1-2, is NAGVMQNPRHLVRRRGQEARLRCSPMKGHSHVYWYRQLPEEGLKFMVYLQKENIIDESGMPKERFSAEFPKEGPSILRIQQVVRGDSAAYFCASSPFQDYYYGYTFGSGTRLTVV.